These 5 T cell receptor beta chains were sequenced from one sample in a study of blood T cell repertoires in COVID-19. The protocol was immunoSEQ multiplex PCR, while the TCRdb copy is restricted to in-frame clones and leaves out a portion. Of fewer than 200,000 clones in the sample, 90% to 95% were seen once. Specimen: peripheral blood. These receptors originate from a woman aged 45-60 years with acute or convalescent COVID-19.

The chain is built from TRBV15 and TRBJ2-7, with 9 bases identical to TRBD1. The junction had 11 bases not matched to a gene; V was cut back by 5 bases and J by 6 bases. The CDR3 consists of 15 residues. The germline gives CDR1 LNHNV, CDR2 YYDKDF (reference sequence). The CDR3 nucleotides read TGTGCCACCAGCTCGGAGGGGACAGGGTCAAGCGAGCAGTACTTC. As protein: CATSSEGTGSSEQYF.

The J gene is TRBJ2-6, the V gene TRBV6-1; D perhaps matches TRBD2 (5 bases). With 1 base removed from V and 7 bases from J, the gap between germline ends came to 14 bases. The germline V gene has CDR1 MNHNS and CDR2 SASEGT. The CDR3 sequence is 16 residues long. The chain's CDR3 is CASSEEEEDRANVLTF. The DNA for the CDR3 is TGTGCCAGCAGTGAAGAAGAGGAGGACCGAGCCAACGTCCTGACTTTC.

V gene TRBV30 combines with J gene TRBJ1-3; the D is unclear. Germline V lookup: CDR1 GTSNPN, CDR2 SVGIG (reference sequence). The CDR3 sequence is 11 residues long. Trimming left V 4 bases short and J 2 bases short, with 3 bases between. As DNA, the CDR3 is TGTGCCTGGACTCCTGGAAACACCATATATTTT. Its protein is CAWTPGNTIYF.

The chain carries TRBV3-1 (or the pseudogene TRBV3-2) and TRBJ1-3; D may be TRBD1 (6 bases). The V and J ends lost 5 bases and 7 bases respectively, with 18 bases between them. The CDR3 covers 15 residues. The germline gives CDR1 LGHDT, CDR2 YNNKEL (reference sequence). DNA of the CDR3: TGTGCCAGCAGCAATACAGGGAATCAAGGCAACACCATATATTTT. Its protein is CASSNTGNQGNTIYF.

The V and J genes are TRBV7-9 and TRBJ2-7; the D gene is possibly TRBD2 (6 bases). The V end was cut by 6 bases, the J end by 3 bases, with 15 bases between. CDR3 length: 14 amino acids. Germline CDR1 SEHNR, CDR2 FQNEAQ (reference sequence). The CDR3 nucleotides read TGTGCCAGCAGGGGTTCTAGCGAGATCTACGAGCAGTACTTC. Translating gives CASRGSSEIYEQYF.